These 23 T cell receptor beta chains originate from one sample sequenced in a study of spatial heterogeneity in lung cancer. TCRdb re-called the 5' RACE reads through MiXCR, storing one row per CDR3 protein. The sample shows more than 95,000 distinct CDR3 sequences, roughly an eighth of them seen only once. The time point: blood at routine non-recurrence follow-up after resection. Whole RNA, which was extracted from tumor, nontumor lung tissue or frozen PBMC, was sequenced without any cell sorting. Sequencing was performed on PBMCs, taken at follow-up. Receptors were obtained from a male donor with early-stage non-small cell lung cancer.

The rearrangement uses TRBV9 and TRBJ1-4; 8 nucleotides agree with TRBD1. V lost 3 bases to trimming and J lost 6 bases; unmatched junction nucleotides: 4. This CDR3 contains 14 residues. Germline values: CDR1 SGDLS, CDR2 YYNGEE. CDR3 in DNA: TGTGCCAGCAGCGCAGGGGGCGCGGATGAAAAACTGTTTTTT. It yields the protein CASSAGGADEKLFF.

This sequence joins TRBV6-5 and TRBJ2-6; a possible D gene is TRBD2 (5 bases). V dropped 7 bases and J dropped 0 bases, with 10 bases sitting between them. This CDR3 contains 15 residues. CDR1 MNHEY and CDR2 SVGAGI come from the germline V gene. The CDR3 here is CASKDSSSGANVLTF. CDR3 nucleotide sequence: TGTGCCAGCAAGGACTCGAGCTCTGGGGCCAACGTCCTGACTTTC.

The chain has TRBV4-1 and TRBJ2-2, with 9 bases lining up with TRBD1. The CDR3 is 17 residues long. V trimming: 3 bases; J trimming: 4 bases; junction bases outside the gene matches: 9. CDR1 MGHRA and CDR2 YSYEKL come from the germline V gene. The CDR3 sequence is CASSQSSGQGSTGELFF. For the CDR3, the DNA is TGCGCCAGCAGCCAGTCCTCTGGACAGGGGAGCACCGGGGAGCTGTTTTTT.

This clonotype occurred many times. This chain links TRBV7-3 with TRBJ2-1, with D hard to call. Trimming removed 1 base at V and 0 bases at J, with 7 bases between. CDR3 size: 15 residues. In germline, CDR1 is SGHTA, CDR2 FQGTGA. CDR3: CASSLIDGSYNEQFF. CDR3 nucleotides: TGTGCCAGCAGCTTAATCGATGGCTCCTACAATGAGCAGTTCTTC.

This clonotype has at least ten counts. This rearrangement joins TRBV20-1 to TRBJ1-5; possible D gene TRBD1, 5 bases. This CDR3 is 15 amino acids long. V lost 4 bases to trimming and J lost 3 bases, with 16 bases between them. The germline CDR1 and CDR2 sequences are DFQATT and SNEGSKA (reference sequence). DNA for the CDR3: TGCAGTGCTAAAATGACGGGGACTCTCAATCAGCCCCAGCATTTT. Translated, it gives CSAKMTGTLNQPQHF.

This clonotype was seen ten or more times. V and J are TRBV7-2 and TRBJ1-6, with D unclear. Germline V gives CDR1 SGHTA, CDR2 FQGNSA. This CDR3 comprises 13 residues. The V and J ends lost 2 bases and 8 bases respectively, with 7 bases between them. This CDR3 is CASSLYMDSPLHF. The CDR3 DNA sequence: TGTGCCAGCAGCTTATACATGGATTCACCCCTCCACTTT.

In nucleotides, the CDR3 is TGTGCCAGCAGCTTAGATTCTCACTCTGGAAACACCATATATTTT. Protein sequence: CASSLDSHSGNTIYF. V is TRBV7-8 and J is TRBJ1-3; D gene unclear. The CDR3 runs 15 residues. Germline V gives CDR1 SGHVS, CDR2 FQNEAQ. The V and J ends lost 1 base and 0 bases respectively, with 7 bases between them. Supplemented by reference TRBV7-8 and TRBJ1-3, the full variable domain reads GAGVSQSPRYKVAKRGQDVALRCDPISGHVSLFWYQQALGQGPEFLTYFQNEAQLDKSGLPSDRFFAERPEGSVSTLKIQRTQQEDSAVYLCASSLDSHSGNTIYFGEGSWLTVV.

V usage is TRBV9 and J usage is TRBJ2-3; D uncertain. V was trimmed by 4 bases and J by 4 bases, leaving 13 bases between them. Germline assignment: CDR1 SGDLS and CDR2 YYNGEE. This CDR3 comprises 14 residues. In DNA form, the CDR3 reads TGTGCCAGCAGCCCATATTCGGACGCAGATACGCAGTATTTT. Translating gives CASSPYSDADTQYF.

The V and J genes are TRBV28 and TRBJ1-4, with 7 bases that match TRBD1. This CDR3 has 14 residues. The V gene's germline CDR1 is MDHEN and CDR2 SYDVKM. Unmatched junction bases numbered 11, after V lost 6 bases and J lost 10 bases. CDR3 residues: CASRRQGQRGKLFF. CDR3 DNA sequence: TGTGCCAGCAGGAGACAGGGCCAACGGGGAAAACTGTTTTTT.

The chain is built from TRBV5-4 and TRBJ1-2; D is uncertain. V was clipped by 2 bases and J by 6 bases, with 8 bases between them. This CDR3 is built from 12 residues. Per the germline V gene, CDR1 is SGHNT and CDR2 is YYREEE (reference sequence). This chain's CDR3 is CASSFGRDGYTF. The DNA for the CDR3 is TGTGCCAGCAGCTTTGGGAGGGATGGCTACACCTTC. Together with reference TRBV5-4 and TRBJ1-2, the CDR3 gives the full variable domain: ETGVTQSPTHLIKTRGQQVTLRCSSQSGHNTVSWYQQALGQGPQFIFQYYREEENGRGNFPPRFSGLQFPNYSSELNVNALELDDSALYLCASSFGRDGYTFGSGTRLTVV.

The chain uses TRBV10-3 and TRBJ1-1, with TRBD1 matching 10 bases. Trimming cost V 5 bases and J 5 bases; bases outside gene matches: 8. Per germline, CDR1 ENHRY and CDR2 SYGVKD. This CDR3 is 15 amino acids long. As DNA, the CDR3 is TGTGCCATCAGTACGGCCGGGACAGGGGTAACTGAAGCTTTCTTT. This codes for CAISTAGTGVTEAFF.

The chain recombines TRBV27 with TRBJ2-3; TRBD2 matches at 12 bases. The CDR3 loop spans 18 amino acids. Trimming cost V 5 bases and J 0 bases; bases outside gene matches: 9. Germline values: CDR1 MNHEY, CDR2 SMNVEV (reference sequence). The CDR3 is CASSPGTSGFSSTDTQYF. DNA of the CDR3: TGTGCCAGCAGTCCCGGGACTAGCGGGTTTTCTAGCACAGATACGCAGTATTTT.

This clonotype was found many times. This rearrangement joins TRBV7-2 to TRBJ1-5; D not resolved. The CDR3 extends over 15 amino acids. V gave up 1 base and J gave up 2 bases, with 9 bases separating them. Looked up from germline, CDR1 is SGHTA and CDR2 is FQGNSA. CDR3 coding DNA: TGTGCCAGCAGCTTAGAACTCCTCGGCAATCAGCCCCAGCATTTT. Residues: CASSLELLGNQPQHF.

This clonotype showed up just a few times. The chain combines TRBV2 with TRBJ2-5, with D hard to call. The CDR3 covers 14 residues. In germline, CDR1 is SNHLY, CDR2 FYNNEI. The V end was cut by 2 bases, the J end by 2 bases, with 9 bases between. CDR3 nucleotides: TGTGCCAGCAGTGAACGGCCGGTTCAAGAGACCCAGTACTTC. It encodes CASSERPVQETQYF.

In this sample, this clonotype turned up a few times. The DNA for the CDR3 is TGCAGTGCTGGCCTTCGCGGGGGGGCCGCGAATGAGCAGTTCTTC. Translation: CSAGLRGGAANEQFF. The rearrangement links TRBV20-1 to TRBJ2-1; TRBD2 agrees at 9 bases. The V gene end was trimmed by 5 bases and the J gene end by 7 bases; junction bases not matched to a gene: 12. The CDR3 has 15 residues. Germline CDR1 DFQATT, CDR2 SNEGSKA (reference sequence).

The chain recombines TRBV7-8 with TRBJ2-7; D not resolved. From germline, CDR1 is SGHVS and CDR2 FQNEAQ. The length of the CDR3 is 14 residues. V gave up 5 bases and J gave up 7 bases, with 18 bases separating them. CDR3: CASSKSWGMGEQYF. CDR3 in DNA: TGTGCCAGCAGCAAGAGTTGGGGTATGGGGGAGCAGTACTTC.

There are many counts of this clonotype. The chain employs TRBV7-3 and TRBJ1-6; D ambiguous. Germline V gene lookup returns CDR1 SGHTA and CDR2 FQGTGA. The CDR3 loop spans 13 amino acids. Trimming took off 5 bases at V and 9 bases at J, with 11 bases between the two ends. CDR3 nucleotides: TGTGCCAGCAGCGTCTTCACTGGTTCACCCCTCCACTTT. Translated, it gives CASSVFTGSPLHF.

This clonotype was found many times. The chain recombines TRBV29-1 with TRBJ2-2, with D hard to call. The CDR3 is made up of 11 amino acids. Trimming took 4 bases from V and 3 from J, leaving 3 bases between them. Germline loops: CDR1 SQVTM, CDR2 ANQGSEA. The CDR3 sequence: CSVADTGELFF. Written as DNA, the CDR3 is TGCAGCGTTGCGGACACCGGGGAGCTGTTTTTT.

The chain employs TRBV11-2 and TRBJ2-7, with 9 bases fitting TRBD2. Per the germline V gene, CDR1 is SGHAT and CDR2 is FQNNGV. The V and J ends lost 10 bases and 5 bases, in that order; junction bases with no gene match: 6. This CDR3 comprises 12 residues. CDR3: CATAGGLDEQYF. CDR3 nucleotides: TGTGCCACCGCGGGGGGGCTGGACGAGCAGTACTTC.

This clonotype has a handful of counts. The rearrangement uses TRBV5-4 and TRBJ1-2; D might be TRBD1 (5 bases). Looked up from germline, CDR1 is SGHNT and CDR2 is YYREEE (reference sequence). The CDR3 is made up of 15 amino acids. V dropped 2 bases and J dropped 5 bases, with 16 bases sitting between them. The CDR3 DNA follows: TGTGCCAGCAGCTTCGGCGTTACAGGTCTTTATGGCTACACCTTC. Translation gives CASSFGVTGLYGYTF.

This clonotype occurred many times. The rearrangement joins TRBV20-1 to TRBJ1-5; TRBD1 agrees at 10 bases. CDR1 is DFQATT and CDR2 is SNEGSKA in the germline V gene (reference sequence). Trimming took 5 bases from V and 7 from J; bases not matched to a gene: 5. The CDR3 totals 13 residues. The CDR3 region is CSAYGTGEQPQHF. CDR3 in DNA: TGCAGTGCTTATGGGACAGGGGAACAGCCCCAGCATTTT.

The chain carries TRBV21-1 and TRBJ2-5; the tabulated D call, TRBD1, remains unverified against the DNA. TRBV21-1 is listed as a pseudogene. The length of the CDR3 is 15 residues. Here the CDR3 reads CASSKVGTGCKTQYF. The CDR3 region has the DNA TGTGCCAGCAGCAAAGTGGGGACGGGGTGCAAGACCCAGTACTTC.

V is TRBV7-8 and J is TRBJ1-3, with TRBD1 identical over 8 bases. Per germline, CDR1 SGHVS and CDR2 FQNEAQ. The trim removed 5 bases at V and 4 bases at J, leaving 10 bases unmatched. This CDR3 contains 16 residues. The DNA for the CDR3 is TGTGCCAGCAGCGTCCCCAGGGGGCCGGGAGGAAACACCATATATTTT. It codes for CASSVPRGPGGNTIYF. Full variable domain (rest looked up from reference TRBV7-8 and TRBJ1-3): GAGVSQSPRYKVAKRGQDVALRCDPISGHVSLFWYQQALGQGPEFLTYFQNEAQLDKSGLPSDRFFAERPEGSVSTLKIQRTQQEDSAVYLCASSVPRGPGGNTIYFGEGSWLTVV.